This TCR beta chain was profiled in a study of CD8 T cells in ankylosing spondylitis. TCRdb reprocessed the 5' RACE reads with MiXCR, giving one entry per CDR3 protein. The sample carries some 37,000 distinct CDR3 sequences, about 11% recorded once. This clonotype showed up many times. The antigen remains unidentified. CDR1 is MGHRA, CDR2 YSYEKL, per germline. The CDR3 spans 14 residues. V gave up 2 bases and J gave up 3 bases, with 10 bases separating them. Points from the study as a whole: Reportedly, disease-linked clones are significantly enriched in ankylosing spondylitis patients' matched synovial fluid.

The sequence was obtained from a male donor with ankylosing spondylitis. The specimen sequenced was synovial fluid, either unsorted or a sorted T cell fraction (not recorded which). This chain connects TRBV4-1 to TRBJ1-2; TRBD1 might be the D (6 bases). The CDR3 region is CASSQSPGDYGYTF. CDR3 coding DNA: TGCGCCAGCAGCCAATCCCCAGGGGACTATGGCTACACCTTC.